The 23 T cell receptor beta chains reported below all come from one sample, sequenced in a study of T cell changes during pregnancy in multiple sclerosis. Clones were sequenced by immunoSEQ multiplex PCR, and TCRdb holds only the in-frame ones, with some missing. The sample shows under 75,000 clones, 92% of them seen only once. This material consisted of CD4+ T cells from peripheral blood mononuclear cells, taken after pregnancy. The receptors come from a female donor with multiple sclerosis, enrolled in a pregnancy study.

This sequence joins TRBV19 and TRBJ2-1; TRBD2 matches 14 bases. V dropped 3 bases and J dropped 7; count of bases not matched to a gene: 14. The CDR3 extends over 19 amino acids. From germline, CDR1 is LNHDA and CDR2 SQIVND (reference sequence). The CDR3 nucleotides read TGTGCCAGTAGTATTCCGGGACTAGCGGGGGCCGTGAGCGGAAATGAGCAGTTCTTC. This translates into CASSIPGLAGAVSGNEQFF.

The V and J genes are TRBV30 and TRBJ1-2; 8 bases map to TRBD1. Losses at the gene ends were 1 base for V and 8 bases for J; bases not matched to a gene: 12. From germline, CDR1 is GTSNPN and CDR2 SVGIG (reference sequence). The CDR3 contains 15 residues. CDR3 sequence: CAWSADRGPSYGYTF. CDR3 DNA: TGTGCCTGGAGTGCCGACAGGGGACCTTCCTACGGCTACACCTTC.

The V gene is TRBV28, the J gene TRBJ2-1, with D tentatively TRBD1 (7 bases). Trimming took 5 bases from V and 9 from J, leaving 20 bases between them. This CDR3 spans 15 amino acids. The germline V gene encodes CDR1 MDHEN and CDR2 SYDVKM. CDR3 sequence reads: CASSRETGRFSEQFF. The CDR3 bases are TGTGCCAGCAGTAGGGAGACAGGGAGGTTTAGTGAGCAGTTCTTC.

This clone has only one observation. The chain uses TRBV19 and TRBJ1-5, with D uncertain. Germline V lookup: CDR1 LNHDA, CDR2 SQIVND (reference sequence). Trimming took off 5 bases at V and 6 bases at J, with 8 bases between the two ends. CDR3 length equals 12 residues. CDR3 in amino acids: CASSPAVQPQHF. CDR3 nucleotide sequence: TGTGCCAGTAGTCCGGCGGTTCAGCCCCAGCATTTT.

This sequence joins TRBV5-4 and TRBJ1-1; 9 nucleotides line up with TRBD1. J gave up 3 bases and V 2 bases, and 5 bases lay outside the gene matches. This CDR3 region has 15 residues. CDR1 SGHNT and CDR2 YYREEE come from the germline V gene (reference sequence). For the CDR3, the DNA is TGTGCCAGCAGCTTACAGGGGGCGAGGGACACTGAAGCTTTCTTT. Residues: CASSLQGARDTEAFF.

This clone was counted once. This chain joins TRBV5-1 and TRBJ2-1, with 10 nucleotides matching TRBD2. The CDR3 has 15 residues. The germline CDR1 and CDR2 sequences are SGHRS and YFSETQ. The V and J ends lost 7 bases and 8 bases, in that order; junction bases with no gene match: 12. The CDR3 bases are TGCGCCAGCTCCTCGGGACTAGCGAATACCGATGAGCAGTTCTTC. The encoded protein is CASSSGLANTDEQFF.

This chain connects TRBV6-5 to TRBJ1-1, with no clear D. V lost 6 bases to trimming and J lost 1 base, with 12 bases between them. CDR3 length equals 14 residues. Germline V gene lookup returns CDR1 MNHEY and CDR2 SVGAGI. CDR3 sequence reads: CASRPLERNTEAFF. The CDR3 DNA reads TGTGCCAGCAGACCCCTGGAGAGGAACACTGAAGCTTTCTTT.

The rearrangement links TRBV19 to TRBJ2-7; TRBD1 matches at 9 bases. The germline V gene has CDR1 LNHDA and CDR2 SQIVND (reference sequence). J lost 3 bases, V lost 9 bases, and 6 bases had no gene match. The CDR3 contains 13 residues. Here the CDR3 reads CASRRGQGYEQYF. CDR3 nucleotide sequence: TGTGCCAGCCGCCGGGGACAGGGCTACGAGCAGTACTTC. Drawing the rest from reference TRBV19 and TRBJ2-7, the complete variable domain is DGGITQSPKYLFRKEGQNVTLSCEQNLNHDAMYWYRQDPGQGLRLIYYSQIVNDFQKGDIAEGYSVSREKKESFPLTVTSAQKNPTAFYLCASRRGQGYEQYFGPGTRLTVT.

This clone is a singleton in its sample. The chain uses TRBV28 and TRBJ1-2; 7 bases fit TRBD1. V dropped 8 bases and J dropped 4; count of bases not matched to a gene: 10. Germline V CDR1 and CDR2: MDHEN, SYDVKM. The CDR3 has 14 amino acids. The CDR3 loop is CASYLAGGGYGYTF. CDR3 DNA sequence: TGTGCCAGCTACTTAGCAGGGGGTGGCTATGGCTACACCTTC.

CDR3 sequence: CASSQVLVADTQYF. CDR3 nucleotide sequence: TGCGCCAGCAGCCAAGTTCTAGTCGCAGATACGCAGTATTTT. The V and J genes are TRBV4-1 and TRBJ2-3, with D hard to call. Germline V CDR1 and CDR2: MGHRA, YSYEKL. The V end was cut by 1 base, the J end by 4 bases, with 9 bases between. The CDR3 spans 14 residues.

The genes are TRBV28 and TRBJ2-5; TRBD2 matches at 7 bases. The CDR3 covers 13 residues. Trimming at V came to 2 bases and at J to 5 bases, leaving 2 bases not matched to a gene. The germline V gene encodes CDR1 MDHEN and CDR2 SYDVKM. The CDR3: CASSLHGRETQYF. The CDR3, as DNA: TGTGCCAGCAGTTTACACGGGAGGGAGACCCAGTACTTC.

This clone is a singleton in its sample. The rearrangement links TRBV5-1 to TRBJ1-2; 10 bases are shared with TRBD1. Germline CDR1 and CDR2: SGHRS and YFSETQ. Trimming cost V 4 bases and J 8 bases; bases outside gene matches: 11. The CDR3 contains 15 residues. The CDR3 region has the DNA TGCGCCAGCAGCGCGAGTTTTGGACAGGGGGTGGGCTACACCTTC. It is translated as CASSASFGQGVGYTF. Filled out from reference TRBV5-1 and TRBJ1-2, the complete variable domain reads KAGVTQTPRYLIKTRGQQVTLSCSPISGHRSVSWYQQTPGQGLQFLFEYFSETQRNKGNFPGRFSGRQFSNSRSEMNVSTLELGDSALYLCASSASFGQGVGYTFGSGTRLTVV.

The chain is built from TRBV19 and TRBJ1-6; D is possibly TRBD1 (5 bases). With 1 base removed from V and 9 bases from J, the gap between germline ends came to 13 bases. CDR3 length: 15 amino acids. Germline values: CDR1 LNHDA, CDR2 SQIVND (reference sequence). CDR3 sequence: CASSIGTGAASPLHF. CDR3 DNA: TGTGCCAGTAGTATAGGTACAGGTGCGGCTTCACCCCTCCACTTT.

The count of this clone is one. This rearrangement joins TRBV19 to TRBJ2-5, with 7 nucleotides matching TRBD2. This CDR3 contains 18 residues. V dropped 5 bases and J dropped 1; count of bases not matched to a gene: 16. CDR1 is LNHDA, CDR2 SQIVND, per germline (reference sequence). CDR3 protein: CASSRLGTSEEGQETQYF. The CDR3 nucleotides read TGTGCCAGTAGTCGACTCGGCACTAGCGAGGAGGGCCAAGAGACCCAGTACTTC.

This sequence joins TRBV5-6 and TRBJ2-2; a possible D gene is TRBD2 (6 bases). CDR3 length: 15 amino acids. The ends were cut back, 1 base at V and 1 base at J, with 8 bases in the middle. Germline V CDR1 and CDR2: SGHDT, YYEEEE. The DNA of the CDR3 is TGTGCCAGCAGCTTGTTCGGGAGGAACACCGGGGAGCTGTTTTTT. Its protein product is CASSLFGRNTGELFF.

This chain uses TRBV5-1 with TRBJ2-3; TRBD2 agrees at 13 bases. Unmatched junction bases numbered 4, after V lost 0 bases and J lost 6 bases. This CDR3 comprises 16 residues. Germline V gene sequence: CDR1 SGHRS, CDR2 YFSETQ. This chain's CDR3 is CASSLDATSGGDTQYF. The CDR3 DNA follows: TGCGCCAGCAGCTTGGATGCGACTAGCGGGGGGGATACGCAGTATTTT.

The genes are TRBV27 and TRBJ1-1; TRBD1 matches 7 bases. V shed 2 bases and J 0 bases; nucleotides not matched to a gene: 15. Germline V gene lookup returns CDR1 MNHEY and CDR2 SMNVEV (reference sequence). The CDR3 spans 19 residues. The chain's CDR3 is CASSLRSGQARNMNTEAFF. The CDR3 region has the DNA TGTGCCAGCAGTTTACGAAGCGGACAGGCTAGGAACATGAACACTGAAGCTTTCTTT.

The rearrangement links TRBV6-6 to TRBJ2-1; D might be TRBD1 (5 bases). The CDR3 has 13 residues. The V end was cut by 9 bases, the J end by 7 bases, with 16 bases between. Germline assignment: CDR1 MNHNY and CDR2 SVGAGI (reference sequence). CDR3 residues: CASGARTANEQFF. CDR3 bases: TGTGCCAGTGGGGCCCGGACCGCTAATGAGCAGTTCTTC.

This chain connects TRBV6-1 to TRBJ2-7; D not resolved. Deletions cut 3 bases from V and 2 bases from J, with 14 bases between. The CDR3 contains 15 residues. Germline assignment: CDR1 MNHNS and CDR2 SASEGT. The chain's CDR3 is CASSDSWAPTYEQYF. In DNA, the CDR3 is TGTGCCAGCAGTGACTCCTGGGCCCCCACCTACGAGCAGTACTTC.

The chain employs TRBV7-3 and TRBJ2-1, with D uncertain. Germline V gene data show CDR1 as SGHTA and CDR2 as FQGTGA. The V and J ends lost 5 bases and 2 bases respectively, with 13 bases between them. CDR3 length equals 15 residues. Here the CDR3 DNA reads TGTGCCAGCAGCCAAGAACCACTCACCTACAATGAGCAGTTCTTC. Translation gives CASSQEPLTYNEQFF.

J is TRBJ1-3 and V is TRBV4-1; 7 bases match TRBD1. CDR3 length: 15 amino acids. Germline V lookup: CDR1 MGHRA, CDR2 YSYEKL. Unmatched junction bases numbered 9, after V lost 3 bases and J lost 7 bases. This CDR3 reads CASSHLTGTLNTIYF. The CDR3 nucleotides are TGCGCCAGCAGCCACTTGACAGGGACTTTGAACACCATATATTTT.

V usage is TRBV19 and J usage is TRBJ1-1, with D maybe TRBD1 (5 bases). Germline CDR1 is LNHDA and CDR2 is SQIVND (reference sequence). The length of the CDR3 is 14 residues. V lost 3 bases to trimming and J lost 1 base, with 9 bases between them. The CDR3 DNA is TGTGCCAGTAGTATTTATCAGGGGAACACTGAAGCTTTCTTT. It encodes CASSIYQGNTEAFF.

The J gene is TRBJ1-1, the V gene TRBV6-6; 8 positions match TRBD1. Germline CDR1 MNHNY, CDR2 SVGAGI (reference sequence). The CDR3 consists of 15 residues. V shed 6 bases and J 2 bases; nucleotides not matched to a gene: 8. Written as DNA, the CDR3 is TGTGCCAGCAGGCGGACAGGGAAGTTTAACACTGAAGCTTTCTTT. Translating it yields CASRRTGKFNTEAFF.